This T cell receptor beta chain derives from a study of T cells in Graves' hyperthyroidism and ophthalmopathy. RNA transcripts yielded amplified TCR beta CDR3 regions. HTBI primers drove first-round RT-PCR of the TCR CDR3. TCRdb called the multiplex PCR reads again in MiXCR, with one record for every CDR3 protein. The table records 350,000 to 400,000 distinct CDR3 sequences, about 15% of them present only once. The trim removed 0 bases at V and 6 bases at J, leaving 0 bases unmatched. The CDR3 is 14 residues long. The germline V gene has CDR1 LGHNA and CDR2 YNFKEQ. Sequencing was performed on blood. This rearrangement joins TRBV4-2 to TRBJ2-2; TRBD1 aligns across 8 bases. The clonotype was recovered from a young woman with Graves' hyperthyroidism. CDR3 region: CASSQETGAGELFF. CDR3 in DNA: TGTGCCAGCAGCCAAGAGACAGGGGCCGGGGAGCTGTTTTTT.